One sample yielded the 6 T cell receptor beta chains listed below, sequenced in a study of CD8 T cells in ankylosing spondylitis. General study findings and limits: Blood from ankylosing spondylitis patients appeared to carry a characteristic roughly 8-variant TCR beta motif.

MiXCR was run by TCRdb on the 5' RACE reads, yielding one entry per CDR3 protein. The sample contains 470,000 or so distinct CDR3 sequences, 20% to 30% of which appear only once. These receptors are not linked to any known antigen. The specimen sequenced was blood, either unsorted or a sorted T cell fraction (not recorded which). These receptors were obtained from a male donor with ankylosing spondylitis.

The chain uses TRBV6-1 and TRBJ2-3; D may be TRBD2 (5 bases). Germline-derived CDR1 and CDR2 are MNHNS and SASEGT. The CDR3 is 14 residues long. Trimming stripped 7 bases from V and 0 bases from J, with 11 bases between. The CDR3 protein is CASILGLSTDTQYF. Here the CDR3 DNA reads TGTGCCAGCATCTTAGGACTGAGCACAGATACGCAGTATTTT.

The chain combines TRBV20-1 with TRBJ2-5; D might be TRBD1 (6 bases). V shed 7 bases and J shed 1 base, with 13 bases lying between them. CDR1 DFQATT and CDR2 SNEGSKA come from the germline V gene (reference sequence). The CDR3 is 13 amino acids. The CDR3, as DNA: TGCAGTGAGTTGGACAGCCTCCAAGAGACCCAGTACTTC. It encodes CSELDSLQETQYF.

The genes are TRBV18 and TRBJ1-1; 7 bases line up with TRBD1. The CDR3 contains 14 residues. Germline CDR1 reads KGHSH; CDR2 reads LQKENI. V dropped 8 bases and J dropped 2; count of bases not matched to a gene: 8. The CDR3 region is CASAPGGSNTEAFF. As DNA, the CDR3 is TGTGCCAGCGCTCCAGGGGGGTCAAACACTGAAGCTTTCTTT.

The V and J genes are TRBV24-1 and TRBJ2-3; D is unclear. The ends were cut back, 7 bases at V and 6 bases at J, with 10 bases in the middle. The CDR3 totals 12 residues. Germline CDR1 and CDR2: KGHDR and SFDVKD. CDR3 protein: CATRGTPDTQYF. The DNA for the CDR3 is TGTGCCACCAGGGGTACTCCGGATACGCAGTATTTT.

The J gene is TRBJ2-6, the V gene TRBV27; no clear D. V was shortened by 6 bases and J by 1 base, with 16 bases between the two germline ends. The CDR3 is made up of 17 amino acids. Germline assignment: CDR1 MNHEY and CDR2 SMNVEV (reference sequence). CDR3 coding DNA: TGTGCCAGCAGACCCAGGACCGATTATTCTGGGGCCAACGTCCTGACTTTC. Its protein is CASRPRTDYSGANVLTF.

The rearrangement uses TRBV25-1 and TRBJ1-1; D may be TRBD1 (5 bases). The CDR3 has 15 residues. Trimming removed 5 bases at V and 2 bases at J, with 15 bases between. The germline V gene has CDR1 MGHDK and CDR2 SYGVNS. CDR3 sequence reads: CASSSGRQGNTEAFF. The CDR3 nucleotides read TGTGCCAGCAGTTCCGGGCGGCAGGGAAACACTGAAGCTTTCTTT.